This T cell receptor (beta chain) is from a study of vaccination and CD4 T cells after COVID-19. Turning to the study itself: Blood was drawn a median around 74 days post second dose, range 14 to 241. The peptides that stimulated the cells were overlapping spike peptides from SARS-CoV-2, HCoV-NL63, HCoV-OC43 and HCoV-229E.

Noted treatment: approximately nine-day PBMC culture with coronavirus spike peptide pools or control peptides (ViraFEST assay). Cultures of PBMCs, about 2 million per well, were set up with roughly 9.5 IU/ml IL-2 and roughly 10 ug/ml peptide pools. The Oncomine TCR Beta short-read assay was what sequenced the DNA obtained from cultured CD4+ T cells. In TCRdb, the PCR reads were re-called with MiXCR into one record per CDR3 protein. The data show nearly 4,500 distinct CDR3 sequences, with roughly 19% seen just once and about 15% held by the top ten. This clonotype is categorized as medium-sized. Its target is unknown. This clonotype was obtained from a human donor who had recovered from COVID-19. The sequenced sample was CD4+ T cells from blood, cultured in vitro.

DNA for the CDR3: TGCAGTGCTTTGGCTGGACAGGGCAATCAGCCCCAGCATTTT. Its translation is CSALAGQGNQPQHF. The chain joins TRBV20-1 to TRBJ1-5, with 7 bases aligning to TRBD1. The CDR3 length is 14 residues. Germline loops: CDR1 DFQATT, CDR2 SNEGSKA (reference sequence). V was pared by 5 bases and J by 2 bases, with 6 bases of the junction left unmatched.